The 10 T cell receptor beta chains given below trace back to one sample, sequenced in a study of CD8+CD57+ T cells in acquired aplastic anemia. Sequenced patients had shown CD8+CD57+ cell expansion by flow cytometry. Genomic DNA constituted the template upon which TCR beta VDJ and CDR3 profiling was performed. TCRdb recomputed calls from the reads with MiXCR, one row per CDR3 protein. The data contain some 120,000 distinct CDR3 sequences, about 40% of them seen just once; the ten biggest clones take up about 3%. Sequenced input: sorted CD4+, CD8+, or CD8+CD57+ T cells (not recorded which) from PBMCs. The receptors originated from a human donor with aplastic anemia.

This clonotype showed up many times. This chain connects TRBV12-3 or TRBV12-4 to TRBJ1-2, with D possibly TRBD1 on 6 matching bases. V gave up 6 bases and J gave up 5 bases, with 19 bases separating them. The CDR3 extends over 15 amino acids. The CDR3: CASRLQGEPEYGYTF. The CDR3 nucleotides are TGTGCCAGCAGACTACAGGGAGAACCCGAATATGGCTACACCTTC.

In its sample, this clonotype was seen many times. The CDR3 here is CASSPEWDSPLHF. Here the CDR3 DNA reads TGTGCCAGCAGCCCCGAGTGGGATTCACCCCTCCACTTT. This sequence joins TRBV9 and TRBJ1-6; no reliable D call. Germline V gene lookup returns CDR1 SGDLS and CDR2 YYNGEE. This CDR3 comprises 13 residues. V shed 4 bases and J shed 8 bases, with 10 bases lying between them.

The chain joins TRBV29-1 to TRBJ1-2, with a possible D match to TRBD1 (5 bases). The germline V gene has CDR1 SQVTM and CDR2 ANQGSEA. The CDR3 length is 12 residues. The V end was cut by 5 bases, the J end by 7 bases, with 14 bases between. CDR3 nucleotides: TGCAGCGTTTGGCCAGGGACCGGTGGCTACACCTTC. Its protein is CSVWPGTGGYTF.

The chain couples TRBV20-1 to TRBJ2-1, with TRBD2 identical over 8 bases. The CDR3 runs 13 residues. CDR1 and CDR2 (germline): DFQATT, SNEGSKA (reference sequence). After removal of 3 bases from V and 5 bases from J, the junction contained 3 bases not matched to a gene. DNA of the CDR3: TGCAGTGCTAGCGGGGGGGCGAACAATGAGCAGTTCTTC. It is translated as CSASGGANNEQFF.

The genes are TRBV7-2 and TRBJ1-2, with D tentatively TRBD1 (5 bases). The germline V gene encodes CDR1 SGHTA and CDR2 FQGNSA. V shed 3 bases and J shed 2 bases, with 10 bases lying between them. The CDR3 covers 14 residues. The CDR3 DNA is TGTGCCAGCAGCTTGGTTACAGGAAACTATGGCTACACCTTC. Encoded protein: CASSLVTGNYGYTF.

CDR3 nucleotide sequence: TGTGCCAGTAGCCCGAGTGTGAGCTATGGCTACACCTTC. Translating it yields CASSPSVSYGYTF. The chain recombines TRBV19 with TRBJ1-2; D remains ambiguous. The CDR3 runs to 13 residues. V lost 6 bases and J 4 bases, leaving 12 bases between the germline ends. Germline-derived CDR1 and CDR2 are LNHDA and SQIVND (reference sequence).

This sequence joins TRBV19 and TRBJ1-5; tentatively, D is TRBD1 (6 bases). CDR3 length: 11 residues. The V and J ends lost 3 bases and 13 bases respectively, with 10 bases between them. Germline CDR1 reads LNHDA; CDR2 reads SQIVND (reference sequence). The CDR3 region has the DNA TGTGCCAGTAGTATCGGGACACGGCAGCATTTT. Protein product: CASSIGTRQHF.

The chain recombines TRBV20-1 with TRBJ2-7; maybe TRBD1 (5 bases). V dropped 5 bases and J dropped 0 bases, with 14 bases sitting between them. The CDR3 length is 14 residues. Germline V gene lookup returns CDR1 DFQATT and CDR2 SNEGSKA (reference sequence). The chain's CDR3 is CSAQDIHSSYEQYF. CDR3 DNA: TGCAGTGCTCAGGACATTCACAGCTCCTACGAGCAGTACTTC.

This clonotype came up many times. This chain uses TRBV2 with TRBJ1-3, with D hard to call. Trimming shortened V by 6 bases and J by 0 bases, and 9 bases separated the two germline ends. Germline CDR1 reads SNHLY; CDR2 reads FYNNEI. The CDR3 totals 14 residues. DNA for the CDR3: TGTGCCAGCAGACCTTTACGCTCTGGAAACACCATATATTTT. Protein: CASRPLRSGNTIYF.

Many counts were recorded for this clonotype. The chain joins TRBV5-1 to TRBJ1-1; D possibly corresponds to TRBD1 (6 bases). V lost 1 base, J lost 1 base, and 11 bases lay in between. The CDR3 is 15 residues long. Germline CDR1 reads SGHRS; CDR2 reads YFSETQ. The CDR3 loop is CASSLHPQGNTEAFF. For the CDR3, the DNA is TGCGCCAGCAGCTTGCACCCACAGGGGAACACTGAAGCTTTCTTT.